This T cell receptor beta chain was sequenced for a study of blood T cell repertoires in COVID-19. Study overall: The United States, Italy and Spain were the sources of the acute and convalescent COVID-19 samples. T cells, B-cell-depleted T cells, or PBMCs provided the cDNA or gDNA that served as material.

Authors' processing steps: Scientists estimated how many nucleated cells there were by amplifying reference gene primers. Here immunoSEQ multiplex PCR was the method, and the copy in TCRdb shows in-frame clones only, minus some. V, J and clone size derive from that table, while D and trimming were established from the DNA sequence. This sample has 130,000 to 150,000 clones; around four fifths occur once, and the top ten carry roughly 34%. The CDR3 spans 13 residues. V lost 2 bases to trimming and J lost 8 bases, with 12 bases between them. The germline gives CDR1 MDHEN, CDR2 SYDVKM. This TCR came from a human donor in a cohort sampled during active COVID-19. The genes are TRBV28 and TRBJ1-2; D is uncertain. The specimen sequenced was peripheral blood. The CDR3 DNA sequence: TGTGCCAGCAGTTTAGTTCGGGGTCCCGGCTACACCTTC. It is translated as CASSLVRGPGYTF.